The 20 T cell receptor beta chains in this list originate from one sample, sequenced in a study of CD8 T cells in ankylosing spondylitis. TCRdb used MiXCR to reprocess the 5' RACE reads, holding one entry per CDR3 protein. The table includes about 69,000 distinct CDR3 sequences, approximately 5.3% detected once. The sample consisted of blood, either unsorted or a sorted T cell fraction (not recorded which). Receptor source: a male donor with ankylosing spondylitis or in good health (not recorded which).

The chain carries TRBV28 and TRBJ2-7; D is unresolved. The CDR3 has 14 residues. V was pared by 7 bases and J by 3 bases, with 16 bases between. Looked up from germline, CDR1 is MDHEN and CDR2 is SYDVKM. CDR3 bases: TGTGCCAGCAAATACGGGTCGGGCGGCTACGAGCAGTACTTC. Protein product: CASKYGSGGYEQYF. Full variable domain (remainder filled in from reference TRBV28 and TRBJ2-7): DVKVTQSSRYLVKRTGEKVFLECVQDMDHENMFWYRQDPGLGLRLIYFSYDVKMKEKGDIPEGYSVSREKKERFSLILESASTNQTSMYLCASKYGSGGYEQYFGPGTRLTVT.

There are many counts of this clonotype. The rearrangement uses TRBV29-1 and TRBJ1-1; no firm D call. The CDR3 runs to 13 residues. From germline, CDR1 is SQVTM and CDR2 ANQGSEA. The V end lost 3 bases, the J end lost 0 bases, and 8 bases lay between the germline ends. DNA for the CDR3: TGCAGCGTTGAGGCAGGCATGAACACTGAAGCTTTCTTT. It specifies CSVEAGMNTEAFF.

This clonotype was seen many times. This chain links TRBV18 with TRBJ1-1; D gene unclear. V lost 2 bases to trimming and J lost 4 bases, with 8 bases between them. Germline V gene sequence: CDR1 KGHSH, CDR2 LQKENI. The CDR3 consists of 13 residues. CDR3: CASSPTAGTEAFF. The CDR3 coding sequence is TGTGCCAGCTCACCAACGGCAGGCACTGAAGCTTTCTTT.

In this sample, this clonotype turned up many times. V gene TRBV3-1 combines with J gene TRBJ2-5; TRBD2 agrees at 13 bases. The length of the CDR3 is 16 residues. The V and J ends lost 0 bases and 7 bases, in that order; junction bases with no gene match: 5. Germline loops: CDR1 LGHDT, CDR2 YNNKEL (reference sequence). The CDR3 loop is CASSQDRLAGGLTQYF. The CDR3 nucleotides are TGTGCCAGCAGCCAAGATCGACTAGCGGGGGGACTGACCCAGTACTTC.

In this sample, this clonotype turned up a few times. This clone may be a read error of a much larger clone one base away. The rearrangement joins TRBV5-1 to TRBJ1-6; no clear D gene. The CDR3 runs 16 residues. From germline, CDR1 is SGHRS and CDR2 YFSETQ. This CDR3 reads CAISKDGNLYNSPLHF. Written as DNA, the CDR3 is TGCGCCATCAGCAAGGACGGGAATCTCTATAATTCACCCCTCCACTTT.

This clonotype was counted ten times or more. The chain couples TRBV6-5 to TRBJ2-5, with D possibly being TRBD1 or TRBD2 (5 bases each). This CDR3 is built from 14 residues. Germline CDR1 MNHEY, CDR2 SVGAGI. Trimming removed 0 bases from V and 3 bases from J, with 8 bases in between. Here the CDR3 DNA reads TGTGCCAGCAGTTACTCCGGGACGGAAGAGACCCAGTACTTC. This translates into CASSYSGTEETQYF.

This clonotype has only a few counts. V is TRBV7-8 and J is TRBJ2-5, with 7 bases matching TRBD1. The ends lost 0 bases at V and 13 bases at J; junction bases unmatched: 11. CDR1 is SGHVS, CDR2 FQNEAQ, per germline. The CDR3 extends over 14 amino acids. CDR3: CASSLAGTRTGGYF. The CDR3 DNA reads as TGTGCCAGCAGCTTAGCGGGAACTAGGACAGGAGGGTACTTC.

This clonotype showed up many times. The V call is TRBV2, the J call TRBJ2-7, with D perhaps matching TRBD1 (7 bases). The germline V gene has CDR1 SNHLY and CDR2 FYNNEI. The V and J ends lost 3 bases and 5 bases respectively, with 11 bases between them. The CDR3 extends over 13 amino acids. CDR3 nucleotides: TGTGCCAGCAGTGACAGGGGGGACCACGAGCAGTACTTC. Translated: CASSDRGDHEQYF.

There are many counts of this clonotype. The rearrangement uses TRBV14 and TRBJ1-6; 7 nucleotides agree with TRBD1. Germline-derived CDR1 and CDR2 are SGHDN and FVKESK. The CDR3 sequence is 14 residues long. V was pared by 3 bases and J by 4 bases, with 0 bases of the junction left unmatched. The CDR3 DNA is TGTGCCAGCAGCCAGGGACAGTATAATTCACCCCTCCACTTT. Translated, it gives CASSQGQYNSPLHF.

This chain joins TRBV7-9 and TRBJ1-3; D possibly corresponds to TRBD1 (6 bases). The CDR3 is made up of 13 amino acids. Germline V gene data show CDR1 as SEHNR and CDR2 as FQNEAQ (reference sequence). V lost 10 bases, J lost 0 bases, and 10 bases lay in between. The CDR3 DNA reads as TGTGCCACCCAGGGGTACTCTGGAAACACCATATATTTT. It encodes CATQGYSGNTIYF.

This clonotype was detected ten times or more. This sequence joins TRBV6-6 and TRBJ1-1; D is unresolved. The V and J ends lost 7 bases and 1 base respectively, with 4 bases between them. The CDR3 runs 11 residues. Germline V gives CDR1 MNHNY, CDR2 SVGAGI (reference sequence). The CDR3 coding sequence is TGTGCCAGCAAGGGGAACACTGAAGCTTTCTTT. Translation: CASKGNTEAFF.

Many counts were recorded for this clonotype. The chain joins TRBV29-1 to TRBJ1-1, with D possibly matching TRBD1 (5 bases). The CDR3 contains 13 residues. Germline CDR1 is SQVTM and CDR2 is ANQGSEA. The ends were cut back, 5 bases at V and 5 bases at J, with 15 bases in the middle. In DNA form, the CDR3 reads TGCAGCGTTCTATCGGGGGGTTCAACTGAAGCTTTCTTT. It translates to CSVLSGGSTEAFF. The whole variable domain, filled in from reference TRBV29-1 and TRBJ1-1, reads SAVISQKPSRDICQRGTSLTIQCQVDSQVTMMFWYRQQPGQSLTLIATANQGSEATYESGFVIDKFPISRPNLTFSTLTVSNMSPEDSSIYLCSVLSGGSTEAFFGQGTRLTVV.

This clonotype was recorded many times. The V gene is TRBV11-2, the J gene TRBJ2-5; 13 positions agree with TRBD2. CDR3 length: 15 residues. V trimming: 5 bases; J trimming: 7 bases; junction bases outside the gene matches: 7. Germline lookup yields CDR1 SGHAT and CDR2 FQNNGV. CDR3 bases: TGTGCCAGCAGCAAGACTAGCGGGGGGATCGGGACCCAGTACTTC. It yields the protein CASSKTSGGIGTQYF. The full variable domain, completed using reference TRBV11-2 and TRBJ2-5, is EAGVAQSPRYKIIEKRQSVAFWCNPISGHATLYWYQQILGQGPKLLIQFQNNGVVDDSQLPKDRFSAERLKGVDSTLKIQPAKLEDSAVYLCASSKTSGGIGTQYFGPGTRLLVL.

This clonotype was seen at least ten times. The gene calls are TRBV20-1 and TRBJ2-3, with D perhaps matching TRBD1 (5 bases). Germline CDR1 is DFQATT and CDR2 is SNEGSKA (reference sequence). The germline V and J ends were trimmed by 0 bases and 4 bases, with 14 bases remaining between them. The CDR3 consists of 15 residues. This CDR3 reads CSARDSRVPADTQYF. The CDR3 nucleotides read TGCAGTGCTAGAGATTCCAGGGTTCCCGCAGATACGCAGTATTTT.

This clonotype was picked up many times. The chain carries TRBV28 and TRBJ2-7; the D is unclear. The ends were cut back, 4 bases at V and 2 bases at J, with 15 bases in the middle. Germline CDR1 is MDHEN and CDR2 is SYDVKM. The CDR3 has 15 residues. CDR3 sequence (DNA): TGTGCCAGCAGTTCCTATACAATTGGAGCCTACGAGCAGTACTTC. This translates into CASSSYTIGAYEQYF.

The table lists this clonotype with many counts. DNA for the CDR3: TGTGCCAGCAGGCCCGTAGGGTCCAACACTGAAGCTTTCTTT. Translated, it gives CASRPVGSNTEAFF. This sequence joins TRBV6-2 or TRBV6-3 and TRBJ1-1; D gene unclear. V was cut by 6 bases and J by 2 bases, with 13 bases left in between. Germline V gene lookup returns CDR1 MNHEY and CDR2 SVGEGT. The CDR3 consists of 14 residues.

This clonotype showed up many times. The rearrangement links TRBV5-6 to TRBJ1-2; TRBD1 aligns across 12 bases. The CDR3 consists of 16 residues. V shed 4 bases, J shed 8 bases, and the junction held 12 bases outside the gene matches. Germline V CDR1 and CDR2: SGHDT, YYEEEE. The CDR3, as DNA: TGTGCCAGCAGCCCCGTTTCGGGACAGGGGGCGTGGGGCTACACCTTC. It encodes CASSPVSGQGAWGYTF.

This clonotype was recorded many times. The chain joins TRBV28 to TRBJ1-3; the D is unclear. Trimming pared 8 bases from V and 0 bases from J, leaving 11 bases between. Germline lookup yields CDR1 MDHEN and CDR2 SYDVKM. This CDR3 spans 14 amino acids. The CDR3 bases are TGTGCCAGCTTCGGAGATTACTCTGGAAACACCATATATTTT. It codes for CASFGDYSGNTIYF.

This clonotype was seen many times. V is TRBV12-3 or TRBV12-4 and J is TRBJ2-5; a weak D match, TRBD1 (5 bases). V lost 1 base and J lost 2, with 8 bases in between. The CDR3 totals 14 residues. The CDR3 is CASSLGAGQETQYF. Written as DNA, the CDR3 is TGTGCCAGCAGTTTAGGAGCAGGGCAAGAGACCCAGTACTTC.

This clonotype was seen at least ten times. The chain links TRBV4-3 to TRBJ1-2; perhaps TRBD1 as D (5 bases). The ends were cut back, 0 bases at V and 8 bases at J, with 13 bases in the middle. The CDR3 extends over 14 amino acids. Per the germline V gene, CDR1 is LGHNA and CDR2 is YSLEER. CDR3 region: CASSQEKGRDGYTF. In DNA, the CDR3 is TGCGCCAGCAGCCAAGAAAAGGGGAGGGACGGCTACACCTTC.